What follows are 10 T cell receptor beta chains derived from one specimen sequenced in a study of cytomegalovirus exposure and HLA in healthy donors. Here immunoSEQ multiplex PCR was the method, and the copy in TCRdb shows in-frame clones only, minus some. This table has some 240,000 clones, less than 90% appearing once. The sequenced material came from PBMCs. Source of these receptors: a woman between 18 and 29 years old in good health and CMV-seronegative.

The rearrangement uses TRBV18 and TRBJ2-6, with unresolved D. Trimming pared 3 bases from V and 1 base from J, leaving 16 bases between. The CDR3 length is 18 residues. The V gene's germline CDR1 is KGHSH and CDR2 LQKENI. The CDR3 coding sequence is TGTGCCAGCTCACCCCGCTTACGGGCCCTGTCTGGGGCCAACGTCCTGACTTTC. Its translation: CASSPRLRALSGANVLTF.

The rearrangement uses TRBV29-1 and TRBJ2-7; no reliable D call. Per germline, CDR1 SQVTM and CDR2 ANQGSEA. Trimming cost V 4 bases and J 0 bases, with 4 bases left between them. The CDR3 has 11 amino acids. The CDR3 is CSVGNSYEQYF. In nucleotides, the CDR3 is TGCAGCGTTGGAAACTCCTACGAGCAGTACTTC.

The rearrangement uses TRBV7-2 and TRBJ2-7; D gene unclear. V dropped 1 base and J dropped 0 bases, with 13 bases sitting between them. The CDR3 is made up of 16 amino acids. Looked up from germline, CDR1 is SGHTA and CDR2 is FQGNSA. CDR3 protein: CASSLGGWGRSYEQYF. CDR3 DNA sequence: TGTGCCAGCAGCTTAGGAGGTTGGGGTCGCTCCTACGAGCAGTACTTC.

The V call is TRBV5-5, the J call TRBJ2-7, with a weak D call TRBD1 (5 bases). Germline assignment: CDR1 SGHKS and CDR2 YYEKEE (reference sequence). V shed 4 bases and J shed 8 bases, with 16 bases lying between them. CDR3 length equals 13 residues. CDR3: CASSLTDPSKQYF. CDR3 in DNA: TGTGCCAGCAGCCTGACAGACCCTTCCAAGCAGTACTTC.

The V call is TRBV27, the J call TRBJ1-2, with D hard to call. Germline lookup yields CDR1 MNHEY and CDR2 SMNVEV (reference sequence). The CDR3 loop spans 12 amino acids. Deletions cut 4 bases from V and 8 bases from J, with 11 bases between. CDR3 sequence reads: CASSSRFGGYTF. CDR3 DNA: TGTGCCAGCAGTTCTAGGTTCGGAGGCTACACCTTC.

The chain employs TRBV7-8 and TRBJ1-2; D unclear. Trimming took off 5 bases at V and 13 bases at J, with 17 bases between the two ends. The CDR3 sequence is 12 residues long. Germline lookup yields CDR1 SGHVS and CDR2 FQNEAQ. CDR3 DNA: TGTGCCAGCAGCATAAACCTGATGGTTGGCACCTTC. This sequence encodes CASSINLMVGTF.

This chain's CDR3 is CASSLPGQPQHF. Written as DNA, the CDR3 is TGTGCCAGCAGCCTGCCGGGGCAGCCCCAGCATTTT. V is TRBV7-2 and J is TRBJ1-5; D is undetermined. Per the germline V gene, CDR1 is SGHTA and CDR2 is FQGNSA. The germline V and J ends were trimmed by 5 bases and 7 bases, with 9 bases remaining between them. This CDR3 is built from 12 residues.

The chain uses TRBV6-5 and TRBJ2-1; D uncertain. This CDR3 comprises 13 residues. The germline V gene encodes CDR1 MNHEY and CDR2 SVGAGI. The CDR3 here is CAVHASSYNEQFF. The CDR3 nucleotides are TGTGCTGTCCACGCGAGCTCCTACAATGAGCAGTTCTTC.

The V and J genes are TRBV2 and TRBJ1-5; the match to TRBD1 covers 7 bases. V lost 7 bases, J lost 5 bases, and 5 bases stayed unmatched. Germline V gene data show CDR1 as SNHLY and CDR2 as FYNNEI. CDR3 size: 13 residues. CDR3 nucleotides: TGTGCCAGCAATGGGGACAGTTATCAGCCCCAGCATTTT. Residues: CASNGDSYQPQHF.

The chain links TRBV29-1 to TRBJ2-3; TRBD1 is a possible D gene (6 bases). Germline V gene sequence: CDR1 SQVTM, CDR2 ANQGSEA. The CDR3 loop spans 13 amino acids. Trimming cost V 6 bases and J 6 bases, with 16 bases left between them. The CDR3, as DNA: TGCAGCGTGACCAGGCAGGGGACGGATACGCAGTATTTT. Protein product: CSVTRQGTDTQYF.